The 32 T cell receptor beta chains reported below all come from one sample, sequenced in a study of T cell repertoires in cytomegalovirus infection. Each CDR3 protein gets one entry after TCRdb re-called the reads with MiXCR. Of 490,000 or so distinct CDR3 sequences detected, roughly 10% appear once; the ten largest clones hold more than 8.5%. Input material: PBMCs. Every receptor here comes from a human donor in good health (CMV status not recorded). Some clones in this sample may be carry-over from other donors' samples.

This clonotype was recorded at least ten times. This chain joins TRBV28 and TRBJ2-1; 8 positions agree with TRBD2. This CDR3 is built from 14 residues. V trimming: 6 bases; J trimming: 6 bases; junction bases outside the gene matches: 7. Germline-derived CDR1 and CDR2 are MDHEN and SYDVKM. CDR3 loop: CASRGLGQVNEQFF. As DNA, the CDR3 is TGTGCCAGCAGGGGACTAGGCCAAGTCAATGAGCAGTTCTTC.

This clonotype has a count of ten or more. The genes are TRBV12-3 or TRBV12-4 and TRBJ2-3, with TRBD2 identical over 10 bases. There are 16 residues in the CDR3. With 1 base clipped from V and 2 bases from J, the junction kept 3 bases outside the gene matches. CDR3 nucleotides: TGTGCCAGCAGTTTAGGGGGACTAGCGACCACAGATACGCAGTATTTT. The encoded protein is CASSLGGLATTDTQYF.

This chain joins TRBV6-5 and TRBJ1-6; D is possibly TRBD1 (5 bases). Germline V gene sequence: CDR1 MNHEY, CDR2 SVGAGI. CDR3 length equals 16 residues. V gave up 0 bases and J gave up 9 bases, with 15 bases separating them. The CDR3 DNA reads TGTGCCAGCAGTTACTCCCGGGGCACCAAAGGTTCACCCCTCCACTTT. Its protein is CASSYSRGTKGSPLHF.

This clonotype was found many times. The chain is built from TRBV10-3 and TRBJ2-6, with TRBD1 matching 8 bases. J was trimmed by 2 bases and V by 6 bases; bases with no gene match: 6. The CDR3 runs to 16 residues. Germline lookup yields CDR1 ENHRY and CDR2 SYGVKD. The chain's CDR3 is CAISPSGGPGANVLTF. The CDR3 DNA is TGTGCCATCAGCCCCTCAGGGGGCCCTGGGGCCAACGTCCTGACTTTC.

This clonotype was counted only a few times. V and J are TRBV6-1 and TRBJ2-1, with D perhaps TRBD1 or TRBD2 (5 bases each). Germline CDR1 is MNHNS and CDR2 is SASEGT. The CDR3 sequence is 15 residues long. Trimming pared 6 bases from V and 3 bases from J, leaving 15 bases between. CDR3 in amino acids: CASRHMGVSYNEQFF. The DNA for the CDR3 is TGTGCCAGCAGGCACATGGGGGTAAGCTACAATGAGCAGTTCTTC.

The rearrangement uses TRBV12-3 or TRBV12-4 and TRBJ1-2; tentatively, D is TRBD1 (5 bases). This CDR3 contains 17 residues. With 6 bases removed from V and 3 bases from J, the gap between germline ends came to 23 bases. The CDR3 spells CASRSLARGFRDYGYTF. The CDR3 DNA follows: TGTGCCAGCAGGAGTTTGGCGAGGGGTTTCCGAGACTATGGCTACACCTTC.

The J gene is TRBJ2-1, the V gene TRBV27; 10 bases fit TRBD2. The CDR3 sequence is 15 residues long. CDR1 and CDR2 from the germline V gene are MNHEY and SMNVEV (reference sequence). V lost 11 bases and J lost 3; bases outside the gene matches: 10. The DNA of the CDR3 is TGTGCCGCCCATCGCCTAGCGGGGGTCTACAATGAGCAGTTCTTC. Translating gives CAAHRLAGVYNEQFF.

This clonotype was counted many times. V and J are TRBV6-2 or TRBV6-3 and TRBJ2-1, with D possibly called TRBD1 or TRBD2 (5 bases each). Germline values: CDR1 MNHEY, CDR2 SVGEGT. Trimming left V 6 bases short and J 0 bases short, with 12 bases between. CDR3 length: 15 residues. The CDR3 DNA follows: TGTGCCAGCAGAACGGGGCGGAGCTCCTACAATGAGCAGTTCTTC. It yields the protein CASRTGRSSYNEQFF.

This clonotype occurred a few times. J is TRBJ1-1 and V is TRBV20-1, with D uncertain. V was pared by 3 bases and J by 3 bases, with 8 bases between. Germline V lookup: CDR1 DFQATT, CDR2 SNEGSKA (reference sequence). This CDR3 contains 12 residues. CDR3 in DNA: TGCAGTGCTAGCGAACGGGACACTGAAGCTTTCTTT. Its translation is CSASERDTEAFF.

This clonotype was observed at least ten times. The V gene is TRBV19, the J gene TRBJ2-2; TRBD1 aligns across 9 bases. V lost 7 bases and J lost 1; bases outside the gene matches: 1. The CDR3 consists of 14 residues. Germline values: CDR1 LNHDA, CDR2 SQIVND (reference sequence). CDR3 DNA: TGTGCCAGTAAGGGACAGGGGAACACCGGGGAGCTGTTTTTT. It is translated as CASKGQGNTGELFF.

In this sample, this clonotype turned up many times. The chain combines TRBV6-1 with TRBJ2-2, with D unresolved. This CDR3 contains 15 residues. Germline assignment: CDR1 MNHNS and CDR2 SASEGT. Trimming took 3 bases from V and 2 from J, leaving 10 bases between them. The CDR3 coding sequence is TGTGCCAGCAGTGAGTTAGACACAAACACCGGGGAGCTGTTTTTT. It translates to CASSELDTNTGELFF.

The table lists this clonotype with many counts. The chain links TRBV7-8 to TRBJ1-1; D ambiguous. The CDR3 consists of 13 residues. In germline, CDR1 is SGHVS, CDR2 FQNEAQ. Trimming shortened V by 5 bases and J by 10 bases, and 17 bases separated the two germline ends. CDR3 nucleotide sequence: TGTGCCAGCAGCGACCTAGGCGGAGGAATAGCTTTCTTT. Translating gives CASSDLGGGIAFF.

In this sample, this clonotype turned up many times. The chain has TRBV6-6 and TRBJ2-7; 10 nucleotides agree with TRBD2. Looked up from germline, CDR1 is MNHNY and CDR2 is SVGAGI (reference sequence). The CDR3 contains 15 residues. After removal of 6 bases from V and 4 bases from J, the junction contained 9 bases not matched to a gene. The CDR3 nucleotides are TGTGCCAGCAGCCCTAGCGGGAGAGGAGGTTACGAGCAGTACTTC. Encoded protein: CASSPSGRGGYEQYF.

With regard to this clonotype: No conserved phenylalanine or tryptophan is present at the end of the CDR3, so a read error is the likely explanation. The chain joins TRBV2 to TRBJ1-2; D unclear. V dropped 2 bases and J dropped 9 bases, with 19 bases sitting between them. Germline V gives CDR1 SNHLY, CDR2 FYNNEI. The CDR3 is made up of 15 amino acids. CDR3 DNA: TGTGCCAGCAGTGAATCATCTGCTGGACGGGGTAGCTACACCTTA. This sequence encodes CASSESSAGRGSYTL.

There are many counts of this clonotype. The chain couples TRBV20-1 to TRBJ2-1; 7 nucleotides agree with TRBD2. Trimming took 0 bases from V and 3 from J; bases not matched to a gene: 5. CDR3 length equals 15 residues. Germline values: CDR1 DFQATT, CDR2 SNEGSKA (reference sequence). For the CDR3, the DNA is TGCAGTGCTAGAGATCTCGGCGGGAGCTACAATGAGCAGTTCTTC. As protein: CSARDLGGSYNEQFF.

Ten or more counts support this clonotype. The chain recombines TRBV4-1 with TRBJ1-6, with D tentatively TRBD1 (5 bases). Deletions cut 3 bases from V and 8 bases from J, with 20 bases between. The CDR3 covers 17 residues. Germline V gene lookup returns CDR1 MGHRA and CDR2 YSYEKL. CDR3 in amino acids: CASSHPVGSGTHSPLHF. The DNA for the CDR3 is TGCGCCAGCAGCCACCCGGTAGGGAGCGGGACGCATTCACCCCTCCACTTT.

This clonotype was observed a handful of times. The chain couples TRBV20-1 to TRBJ1-5; D call uncertain. Trimming shortened V by 3 bases and J by 4 bases, and 13 bases separated the two germline ends. The CDR3 extends over 14 amino acids. CDR1 and CDR2 from the germline V gene are DFQATT and SNEGSKA (reference sequence). The CDR3 DNA reads TGCAGTGCTAGTTCAGGAGGTGGTAATCAGCCCCAGCATTTT. The encoded protein is CSASSGGGNQPQHF.

This clonotype was found many times. This rearrangement joins TRBV28 to TRBJ2-1; D call uncertain. V lost 1 base, J lost 7 bases, and 11 bases lay in between. The CDR3 is 14 residues long. Per germline, CDR1 MDHEN and CDR2 SYDVKM. The CDR3: CASSLFRVRNEQFF. For the CDR3, the DNA is TGTGCCAGCAGTTTATTCCGGGTTCGGAATGAGCAGTTCTTC.

The table lists this clonotype with many counts. The rearrangement joins TRBV7-8 to TRBJ2-6, with 9 bases fitting TRBD1. V lost 5 bases and J lost 8; bases outside the gene matches: 4. Germline V gives CDR1 SGHVS, CDR2 FQNEAQ. CDR3 length: 14 residues. DNA of the CDR3: TGTGCCAGCAGCCCGGGACAGGGTACCAACGTCCTGACTTTC. Protein: CASSPGQGTNVLTF.

Many counts were recorded for this clonotype. V usage is TRBV7-2 and J usage is TRBJ1-5; D is unclear. The V gene's germline CDR1 is SGHTA and CDR2 FQGNSA. The CDR3 is 14 amino acids. V gave up 0 bases and J gave up 8 bases, with 11 bases separating them. CDR3 in DNA: TGTGCCAGCAGCTTAGCTAGAGCTAAGGAGCCCCAGCATTTT. It codes for CASSLARAKEPQHF.

This chain connects TRBV20-1 to TRBJ2-7; D unresolved. The CDR3 is 13 amino acids. Trimming stripped 0 bases from V and 3 bases from J, with 9 bases between. The germline CDR1 and CDR2 sequences are DFQATT and SNEGSKA (reference sequence). The CDR3: CSARDRADYEQYF. CDR3 sequence (DNA): TGCAGTGCTAGAGATAGGGCCGACTACGAGCAGTACTTC.

The sample holds many counts of this clonotype. The CDR3 reads CASSQGTGTRDGYTF. The DNA for the CDR3 is TGTGCCAGCAGTCAGGGGACAGGGACAAGGGATGGCTACACCTTC. V gene TRBV6-1 combines with J gene TRBJ1-2; 9 bases agree with TRBD1. The V gene's germline CDR1 is MNHNS and CDR2 SASEGT. Unmatched junction bases numbered 10, after V lost 5 bases and J lost 6 bases. The CDR3 runs 15 residues.

CDR3 in amino acids: CASIGPGHTEAFF. The CDR3 nucleotides read TGTGCCAGCATTGGGCCAGGTCACACTGAAGCTTTCTTT. This chain links TRBV12-3 or TRBV12-4 with TRBJ1-1; D gene ambiguous. Trimming left V 7 bases short and J 3 bases short, with 12 bases between. CDR3 length equals 13 residues.

There are many counts of this clonotype. This chain uses TRBV7-9 with TRBJ1-1; D might be TRBD1 (5 bases). The germline gives CDR1 SEHNR, CDR2 FQNEAQ (reference sequence). The ends were cut back, 6 bases at V and 6 bases at J, with 17 bases in the middle. The CDR3 contains 14 residues. CDR3 in amino acids: CASSQDTFDPEAFF. The CDR3 DNA reads as TGTGCCAGCAGTCAGGACACCTTCGACCCTGAAGCTTTCTTT.

This clonotype was seen at least ten times. The chain combines TRBV7-8 with TRBJ1-5; 7 bases match TRBD1. Germline trimming cut 3 bases from V and 5 bases from J; bases unmatched to any gene: 4. Germline V lookup: CDR1 SGHVS, CDR2 FQNEAQ. The CDR3 contains 14 residues. CDR3 sequence (DNA): TGTGCCAGCAGCTTCCAGGGGGACTATCAGCCCCAGCATTTT. Its translation is CASSFQGDYQPQHF.

In this sample, this clonotype turned up many times. The chain combines TRBV7-2 with TRBJ1-1; D call uncertain. Germline loops: CDR1 SGHTA, CDR2 FQGNSA. Trimming took off 5 bases at V and 1 base at J, with 17 bases between the two ends. The CDR3 contains 16 residues. The CDR3 loop reads CASSLRSSGRNTEAFF. The CDR3 DNA reads as TGTGCCAGCAGCCTCCGTAGTTCAGGTCGGAACACTGAAGCTTTCTTT.

The chain recombines TRBV5-1 with TRBJ2-1; 8 positions agree with TRBD2. CDR1 is SGHRS and CDR2 is YFSETQ in the germline V gene. Unmatched junction bases numbered 7, after V lost 0 bases and J lost 8 bases. The CDR3 loop spans 15 amino acids. CDR3 region: CASSLEAGVVYEQFF. As DNA, the CDR3 is TGCGCCAGCAGCTTGGAAGCGGGAGTGGTCTATGAGCAGTTCTTC.

The sample holds many counts of this clonotype. The genes are TRBV7-8 and TRBJ1-6; weak D call: TRBD1 (6 bases). Germline loops: CDR1 SGHVS, CDR2 FQNEAQ. With 4 bases removed from V and 10 bases from J, the gap between germline ends came to 17 bases. This CDR3 has 15 residues. CDR3 bases: TGTGCCAGCAGCTCCCGGGGGGGGCTAGACTCACCCCTCCACTTT. Translated, it gives CASSSRGGLDSPLHF.

The gene calls are TRBV3-1 and TRBJ2-7, with 7 bases identical to TRBD1. This CDR3 contains 14 residues. From germline, CDR1 is LGHDT and CDR2 YNNKEL (reference sequence). The junction had 5 bases not matched to a gene; V was cut back by 4 bases and J by 2 bases. CDR3 sequence reads: CASSPHGTAYEQYF. CDR3 bases: TGTGCCAGCAGCCCGCATGGGACAGCCTACGAGCAGTACTTC.

This clonotype was seen at least ten times. This chain uses TRBV4-1 with TRBJ2-1; 7 bases are a match to TRBD1. V shed 1 base and J 16 bases; nucleotides not matched to a gene: 7. The CDR3 consists of 12 residues. Germline loops: CDR1 MGHRA, CDR2 YSYEKL. CDR3 amino acids: CASSQVQGYLFF. The CDR3 region has the DNA TGCGCCAGCAGCCAAGTACAGGGGTACTTATTCTTC.

V is TRBV3-1 and J is TRBJ2-5, with TRBD2 identical over 8 bases. The ends lost 3 bases at V and 5 bases at J; junction bases unmatched: 5. Germline V CDR1 and CDR2: LGHDT, YNNKEL (reference sequence). This CDR3 is built from 14 residues. CDR3 sequence (DNA): TGTGCCAGCAGCCACCGGGAGGGCATGGAGACCCAGTACTTC. Its protein product is CASSHREGMETQYF.

This clonotype was seen repeatedly, ten times or more. The J gene is TRBJ1-1, the V gene TRBV19, with D possibly being TRBD1 (5 bases). V dropped 3 bases and J dropped 0 bases, with 8 bases sitting between them. Germline V lookup: CDR1 LNHDA, CDR2 SQIVND (reference sequence). The CDR3 runs to 14 residues. In nucleotides, the CDR3 is TGTGCCAGTAGTATCCGGGGCCTGAACACTGAAGCTTTCTTT. Residues: CASSIRGLNTEAFF. The full variable domain, its missing parts supplied by reference TRBV19 and TRBJ1-1, is DGGITQSPKYLFRKEGQNVTLSCEQNLNHDAMYWYRQDPGQGLRLIYYSQIVNDFQKGDIAEGYSVSREKKESFPLTVTSAQKNPTAFYLCASSIRGLNTEAFFGQGTRLTVV.